The 29 T cell receptor beta chains in this list originate from one sample, sequenced in a study of Tregs in tolerant kidney transplant recipients. These receptors have no known antigen. Profiled with immunoSEQ multiplex PCR; TCRdb holds only in-frame clones, not every one. The data hold about 19,000 clones, with roughly 65% observed a single time. The specimen sequenced was Tregs from blood cultured with allogeneic cells. The source of these receptors is a human donor in good health.

The gene calls are TRBV5-1 and TRBJ2-7; D unclear. This CDR3 contains 13 residues. Per the germline V gene, CDR1 is SGHRS and CDR2 is YFSETQ. V was clipped by 5 bases and J by 5 bases, with 14 bases between them. DNA of the CDR3: TGCGCCAGCAGGGGCACCCCAACCGACGAGCAGTACTTC. Protein sequence: CASRGTPTDEQYF.

This clone came up a few times. The gene calls are TRBV30 and TRBJ2-1; 8 bases align to TRBD2. Germline CDR1 is GTSNPN and CDR2 is SVGIG (reference sequence). The J segment lost 6 bases and the V segment lost 5 bases, leaving 9 bases of the junction unmatched. This CDR3 region has 14 residues. The CDR3 DNA follows: TGTGCCTGGGCCGGGACTAGAGTCTCCAATGAGCAGTTCTTC. This gives the protein CAWAGTRVSNEQFF.

This clone has just a few counts. The chain has TRBV4-2 and TRBJ1-5; the match to TRBD1 covers 8 bases. J was trimmed by 3 bases and V by 0 bases; bases with no gene match: 4. The CDR3 runs 16 residues. CDR1 is LGHNA and CDR2 is YNFKEQ in the germline V gene. CDR3 sequence: CASSQEGQGVNQPQHF. The CDR3 nucleotides read TGTGCCAGCAGCCAAGAAGGACAGGGTGTCAATCAGCCCCAGCATTTT.

The chain carries TRBV6-8 and TRBJ1-2; D is unresolved. The germline CDR1 and CDR2 sequences are MNHGY and SAAAGT. The CDR3 runs 10 residues. V was trimmed by 5 bases and J by 11 bases, leaving 9 bases between them. DNA for the CDR3: TGTGCCAGCAGTGAGGTCACGTACACCTTC. This gives the protein CASSEVTYTF.

This clone was counted only a few times. This sequence joins TRBV18 and TRBJ2-5; D assignment may be TRBD1 or TRBD2 (5 bases each). The ends were cut back, 5 bases at V and 2 bases at J, with 9 bases in the middle. Germline values: CDR1 KGHSH, CDR2 LQKENI. This CDR3 is 13 amino acids long. The CDR3 here is CASSGGLQETQYF. The CDR3, as DNA: TGTGCCAGCTCAGGGGGTTTACAAGAGACCCAGTACTTC.

The chain is built from TRBV5-1 and TRBJ1-4; possibly TRBD1 for D (6 bases). The CDR3 has 14 amino acids. Trimming left V 1 base short and J 5 bases short, with 9 bases between. CDR1 is SGHRS and CDR2 is YFSETQ in the germline V gene. The CDR3 reads CASSLQGGNEKLFF. The CDR3 coding sequence is TGCGCCAGCAGCTTGCAAGGGGGAAATGAAAAACTGTTTTTT.

This rearrangement joins TRBV2 to TRBJ2-7, with D possibly being TRBD1 (6 bases). Trimming removed 4 bases at V and 11 bases at J, with 18 bases between. The germline gives CDR1 SNHLY, CDR2 FYNNEI. This CDR3 is 13 amino acids long. As DNA, the CDR3 is TGTGCCAGCAGTGGCGGACAGAGAAACTGGGAGTACTTC. This translates into CASSGGQRNWEYF.

The chain uses TRBV5-8 and TRBJ2-1, with 7 bases identical to TRBD1. The CDR3 has 16 residues. The junction had 8 bases not matched to a gene; V was cut back by 5 bases and J by 0 bases. Germline CDR1 SGHTS, CDR2 YDEGEE. In nucleotides, the CDR3 is TGTGCCAGCAGTTCCGACCGGGACAGCTCCTACAATGAGCAGTTCTTC. This codes for CASSSDRDSSYNEQFF. Based on the CDR3 plus reference TRBV5-8 and TRBJ2-1, the full variable domain is EAGVTQSPTHLIKTRGQQATLRCSPISGHTSVYWYQQALGLGLQFLLWYDEGEERNRGNFPPRFSGRQFPNYSSELNVNALELEDSALYLCASSSDRDSSYNEQFFGPGTRLTVL.

The chain is built from TRBV11-2 and TRBJ2-1, with a tentative D call TRBD1 (5 bases). CDR1 SGHAT and CDR2 FQNNGV come from the germline V gene. V was pared by 2 bases and J by 4 bases, with 15 bases between. The CDR3 is 16 residues long. The CDR3 DNA reads as TGTGCCAGCAGCTTATTATGGCGAAGGGGATACAATGAGCAGTTCTTC. Translated: CASSLLWRRGYNEQFF.

Only a few counts were recorded for this clone. V and J are TRBV10-3 and TRBJ2-7; 9 bases map to TRBD1. The CDR3 contains 14 residues. Germline lookup yields CDR1 ENHRY and CDR2 SYGVKD. The trim removed 5 bases at V and 2 bases at J, leaving 4 bases unmatched. The CDR3 region has the DNA TGTGCCATCAGTACGGGACAGGGTCCCTACGAGCAGTACTTC. Its protein product is CAISTGQGPYEQYF.

The chain employs TRBV6-5 and TRBJ1-3; D may be TRBD1 (5 bases). Germline CDR1 and CDR2: MNHEY and SVGAGI. The CDR3 has 15 amino acids. Trimming left V 5 bases short and J 0 bases short, with 11 bases between. CDR3 in DNA: TGTGCCAGCAGTCGGCGACAGAGCTCTGGAAACACCATATATTTT. Translation: CASSRRQSSGNTIYF.

V and J are TRBV27 and TRBJ2-2; 10 positions match TRBD1. The germline gives CDR1 MNHEY, CDR2 SMNVEV (reference sequence). The CDR3 runs to 15 residues. Germline trimming cut 2 bases from V and 7 bases from J; bases unmatched to any gene: 4. The CDR3 reads CASSLDRGQVGELFF. The CDR3 DNA reads TGTGCCAGCAGTTTAGACAGGGGGCAGGTCGGGGAGCTGTTTTTT.

The gene calls are TRBV9 and TRBJ2-1; D may match TRBD1 or TRBD2 (7 bases each). V was shortened by 0 bases and J by 7 bases, with 14 bases between the two germline ends. This CDR3 has 15 amino acids. Germline loops: CDR1 SGDLS, CDR2 YYNGEE. The CDR3 spells CASSVAQGGLNEQFF. In DNA, the CDR3 is TGTGCCAGCAGCGTAGCCCAGGGGGGGTTGAATGAGCAGTTCTTC.

The genes are TRBV10-1 and TRBJ2-5, with TRBD2 identical over 8 bases. Germline V CDR1 and CDR2: WNHNN, SYGVQD (reference sequence). This CDR3 has 16 amino acids. Unmatched junction bases numbered 5, after V lost 0 bases and J lost 2 bases. CDR3: CASSESLAGPQETQYF. The DNA for the CDR3 is TGCGCCAGCAGTGAGTCCCTAGCGGGTCCGCAAGAGACCCAGTACTTC.

In this sample, this clone turned up a few times. The chain carries TRBV5-8 and TRBJ1-5; no definite D call. Trimming took off 8 bases at V and 15 bases at J, with 18 bases between the two ends. The germline V gene has CDR1 SGHTS and CDR2 YDEGEE. The CDR3 is 11 amino acids. The CDR3 DNA reads TGTGCCAGTCAACCGGTCCGGCCCTGGCATTTT. Translated: CASQPVRPWHF. Looking up the rest from reference TRBV5-8 and TRBJ1-5 gives the full variable domain: EAGVTQSPTHLIKTRGQQATLRCSPISGHTSVYWYQQALGLGLQFLLWYDEGEERNRGNFPPRFSGRQFPNYSSELNVNALELEDSALYLCASQPVRPWHFGDGTRLSIL.

This clone was recorded a few times. V gene TRBV19 combines with J gene TRBJ2-3, with D perhaps TRBD1 or TRBD2 (5 bases each). Trimming pared 6 bases from V and 8 bases from J, leaving 24 bases between. The CDR3 contains 16 residues. Looked up from germline, CDR1 is LNHDA and CDR2 is SQIVND (reference sequence). CDR3 amino acids: CASRPLGAGDEGTQYF. For the CDR3, the DNA is TGTGCCAGTAGGCCTCTAGGGGCCGGAGATGAGGGTACGCAGTATTTT.

This clone was picked up a small number of times. This chain uses TRBV11-3 with TRBJ2-1; 7 bases are shared with TRBD2. The CDR3 runs 15 residues. The J segment lost 7 bases and the V segment lost 5 bases, leaving 11 bases of the junction unmatched. Germline V gene data show CDR1 as SGHNT and CDR2 as YENEEA. The DNA for the CDR3 is TGTGCCAGCAGCGCGAATGGACTAGAGGGAAATGAGCAGTTCTTC. The encoded protein is CASSANGLEGNEQFF.

The CDR3, as DNA: TGTGCCTGGAGTAGGTTCTTAAACACCGGGGAGCTGTTTTTT. Encoded protein: CAWSRFLNTGELFF. This sequence joins TRBV30 and TRBJ2-2; D is unresolved. Deletions cut 2 bases from V and 2 bases from J, with 9 bases between. Germline lookup yields CDR1 GTSNPN and CDR2 SVGIG (reference sequence). The CDR3 extends over 14 amino acids.

The V gene is TRBV6-1, the J gene TRBJ2-1; D uncertain. Per the germline V gene, CDR1 is MNHNS and CDR2 is SASEGT. This CDR3 is 13 amino acids long. Trimming pared 6 bases from V and 4 bases from J, leaving 10 bases between. Written as DNA, the CDR3 is TGTGCCAGCAGGACTCTGGCTTACAATGAGCAGTTCTTC. It is translated as CASRTLAYNEQFF.

This clone was counted a single time. V is TRBV5-1 and J is TRBJ1-1, with a weak D call TRBD1 (5 bases). With 5 bases removed from V and 1 base from J, the gap between germline ends came to 9 bases. CDR1 is SGHRS, CDR2 YFSETQ, per germline. The CDR3 is 13 amino acids. The chain's CDR3 is CASRVGQNTEAFF. The CDR3 DNA follows: TGCGCCAGCAGAGTTGGACAGAACACTGAAGCTTTCTTT. Looking up the rest from reference TRBV5-1 and TRBJ1-1 gives the full variable domain: KAGVTQTPRYLIKTRGQQVTLSCSPISGHRSVSWYQQTPGQGLQFLFEYFSETQRNKGNFPGRFSGRQFSNSRSEMNVSTLELGDSALYLCASRVGQNTEAFFGQGTRLTVV.

Relative to its sample, this clone is medium-sized. This chain uses TRBV7-9 with TRBJ1-2; TRBD1 matches 8 bases. Germline V CDR1 and CDR2: SEHNR, FQNEAQ (reference sequence). After removal of 1 base from V and 7 bases from J, the junction contained 8 bases not matched to a gene. This CDR3 spans 15 amino acids. Here the CDR3 DNA reads TGTGCCAGCAGCTTAGAAACCCAGGGGGCCGGTGGCTACACCTTC. Translating gives CASSLETQGAGGYTF.

The chain is built from TRBV27 and TRBJ2-7; D is possibly TRBD1 (5 bases). The germline V gene encodes CDR1 MNHEY and CDR2 SMNVEV (reference sequence). V was clipped by 6 bases and J by 4 bases, with 10 bases between them. The CDR3 covers 12 residues. The CDR3 region is CASSTRQYEQYF. In DNA, the CDR3 is TGTGCCAGCAGCACACGACAGTACGAGCAGTACTTC.

V is TRBV6-5 and J is TRBJ1-2; the match to TRBD1 covers 8 bases. J gave up 7 bases and V 6 bases, and 7 bases lay outside the gene matches. CDR3 size: 13 residues. The germline gives CDR1 MNHEY, CDR2 SVGAGI. The CDR3 sequence: CASSFTGGGGYTF. The CDR3 DNA follows: TGTGCCAGCAGCTTTACAGGGGGTGGTGGCTACACCTTC.

This chain links TRBV9 with TRBJ2-5, with 10 bases lining up with TRBD1. V trimming: 1 base; J trimming: 5 bases; junction bases outside the gene matches: 5. The CDR3 loop spans 15 amino acids. Germline V CDR1 and CDR2: SGDLS, YYNGEE. The CDR3 DNA reads as TGTGCCAGCAGCGTACGGGACAGGGGAGGCGAGACCCAGTACTTC. Encoded protein: CASSVRDRGGETQYF.

J is TRBJ1-2 and V is TRBV5-4; 8 nucleotides line up with TRBD1. V trimming: 0 bases; J trimming: 5 bases; junction bases outside the gene matches: 0. CDR1 is SGHNT, CDR2 YYREEE, per germline (reference sequence). The CDR3 length is 13 residues. The CDR3 here is CASSLGTGYGYTF. The CDR3 nucleotides are TGTGCCAGCAGCTTGGGGACAGGGTATGGCTACACCTTC.

The rearrangement joins TRBV19 to TRBJ1-3; D call uncertain. This CDR3 has 14 residues. Between the trimmed V and J ends, which lost 7 bases and 0 bases, there was a span of 10 bases. Germline CDR1 reads LNHDA; CDR2 reads SQIVND (reference sequence). The CDR3 nucleotides are TGTGCCAGTAACCTTCTGAGCTCTGGAAACACCATATATTTT. It yields the protein CASNLLSSGNTIYF.

The chain carries TRBV7-2 and TRBJ2-5; D is unclear. Germline V gene data show CDR1 as SGHTA and CDR2 as FQGNSA. V was pared by 5 bases and J by 7 bases, with 8 bases between. This CDR3 has 11 residues. This CDR3 reads CASSQQVTQYF. In DNA form, the CDR3 reads TGTGCCAGCAGCCAGCAGGTGACCCAGTACTTC. The full variable domain, completed using reference TRBV7-2 and TRBJ2-5, is GAGVSQSPSNKVTEKGKDVELRCDPISGHTALYWYRQSLGQGLEFLIYFQGNSAPDKSGLPSDRFSAERTGGSVSTLTIQRTQQEDSAVYLCASSQQVTQYFGPGTRLLVL.

This chain links TRBV5-1 with TRBJ2-7, with unresolved D. Germline-derived CDR1 and CDR2 are SGHRS and YFSETQ. V was trimmed by 4 bases and J by 0 bases, leaving 14 bases between them. This CDR3 spans 15 amino acids. The CDR3 bases are TGCGCCAGCAGCCCTCGGACGGGCCCCTCCTACGAGCAGTACTTC. Protein product: CASSPRTGPSYEQYF. Based on the CDR3 plus reference TRBV5-1 and TRBJ2-7, the full variable domain is KAGVTQTPRYLIKTRGQQVTLSCSPISGHRSVSWYQQTPGQGLQFLFEYFSETQRNKGNFPGRFSGRQFSNSRSEMNVSTLELGDSALYLCASSPRTGPSYEQYFGPGTRLTVT.

The V gene is TRBV5-1, the J gene TRBJ1-2, with D possibly TRBD1 on 6 matching bases. Trimming left V 5 bases short and J 4 bases short, with 15 bases between. This CDR3 contains 14 residues. CDR1 and CDR2 from the germline V gene are SGHRS and YFSETQ. CDR3: CASSRGETSYGYTF. Here the CDR3 DNA reads TGCGCCAGCAGTAGGGGGGAGACTAGCTATGGCTACACCTTC.